Listed below are T cell receptor beta chains from one sample, sequenced in a study of siplizumab effects on memory and regulatory T cells. Sequencing used immunoSEQ multiplex PCR; TCRdb keeps in-frame clones, though not all of them. The sample shows about 80,000 clones, just under 95% of them seen only once. Source material: CD8+ T cells sorted from blood. These receptors originate from a human donor in good health. The conserved cysteine and the conserved F or W are not part of the CDR3 here. The order of the fields is D gene, V gene, CDR3 length, J gene, CDR3 protein. A D gene is named only where the DNA matches it firmly.

d_gene: -; v_gene: TRBV18; len: 13; j_gene: TRBJ2-5; CDR3aa: ASSPILGDEETQY
d_gene: -; v_gene: TRBV5-1; len: 13; j_gene: TRBJ2-1; CDR3aa: ASSSRESSYNEQF
d_gene: -; v_gene: TRBV19; len: 11; j_gene: TRBJ1-1; CDR3aa: ASSADGYTEAF
d_gene: -; v_gene: TRBV2; len: 10; j_gene: TRBJ1-1; CDR3aa: ASTPGNTEAF
d_gene: TRBD2; v_gene: TRBV6-4; len: 15; j_gene: TRBJ2-2; CDR3aa: ANGRTSGSKNTGELF
d_gene: -; v_gene: TRBV11-2; len: 12; j_gene: TRBJ2-1; CDR3aa: ASSLGQESNEQF
d_gene: TRBD2; v_gene: TRBV28; len: 13; j_gene: TRBJ2-1; CDR3aa: ASSKGLADENEQF
d_gene: -; v_gene: TRBV4-2; len: 14; j_gene: TRBJ1-5; CDR3aa: ASSQARGGFGQPQH
d_gene: -; v_gene: TRBV28; len: 17; j_gene: TRBJ2-3; CDR3aa: ASSLGIGEGWFRPDTQY
d_gene: TRBD1; v_gene: TRBV27; len: 11; j_gene: TRBJ2-5; CDR3aa: ASSEGGTETQY
d_gene: TRBD1; v_gene: TRBV9; len: 16; j_gene: TRBJ1-5; CDR3aa: ASSHRSSNRGRDQPQH
d_gene: TRBD2; v_gene: TRBV11-2; len: 11; j_gene: TRBJ2-7; CDR3aa: ASRSPGGREQY
d_gene: -; v_gene: TRBV10-1; len: 14; j_gene: TRBJ2-3; CDR3aa: ASSELSNGRADTQY
d_gene: TRBD2; v_gene: TRBV5-1; len: 12; j_gene: TRBJ2-1; CDR3aa: ASRGTGGANEQF